This is a list of T cell receptor beta chains from one sample in a study of cytomegalovirus exposure and HLA in healthy donors. TCRdb's copy holds only in-frame clones and misses some; the assay was immunoSEQ multiplex PCR. The sample contains some 130,000 clones, about 74% of which appear only once. The sequenced sample consisted of PBMCs. The source of these receptors is a middle-aged man in good health and CMV-seronegative. CDR3s leave out the opening cysteine and the closing phenylalanine or tryptophan.

CDR3,V,J
ASSLGGADTEAF,TRBV5-4,TRBJ1-1
ASSLTGTGYEKLF,TRBV4-3,TRBJ1-4
ASSTGQGGGQPQH,TRBV19,TRBJ1-5
ASSQEYQPQH,TRBV6-6,TRBJ1-5
ASSYGWGGANYGYT,TRBV6-5,TRBJ1-2
ASSQVGGFSDTQY,TRBV14,TRBJ2-3
ASSQGDRAF,TRBV6-4,TRBJ1-1
ASGKGGAPEAF,TRBV30,TRBJ1-1
ASSSRGSGLPQH,TRBV13,TRBJ1-5
ASSAGTGSIYEQY,TRBV9,TRBJ2-7
ASSQAPGETQY,TRBV4-3,TRBJ2-5
ASSGQTSVEKLF,TRBV6-1,TRBJ1-4
ASSTEGGLDNEQY,TRBV11-2,TRBJ2-7